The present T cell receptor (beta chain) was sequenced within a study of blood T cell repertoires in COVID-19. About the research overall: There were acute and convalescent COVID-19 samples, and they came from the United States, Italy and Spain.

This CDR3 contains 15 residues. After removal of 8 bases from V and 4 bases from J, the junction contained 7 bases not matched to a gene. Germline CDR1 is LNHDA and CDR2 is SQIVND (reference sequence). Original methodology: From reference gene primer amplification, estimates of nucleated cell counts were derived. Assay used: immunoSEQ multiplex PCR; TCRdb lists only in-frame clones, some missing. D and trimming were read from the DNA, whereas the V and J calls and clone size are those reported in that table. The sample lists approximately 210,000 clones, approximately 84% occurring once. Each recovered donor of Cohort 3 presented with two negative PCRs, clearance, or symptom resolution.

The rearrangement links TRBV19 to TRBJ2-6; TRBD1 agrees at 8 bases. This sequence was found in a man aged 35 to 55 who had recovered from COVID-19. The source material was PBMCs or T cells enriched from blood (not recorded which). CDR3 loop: CASCQGAGGANVLTF. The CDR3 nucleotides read TGTGCCAGTTGTCAGGGGGCGGGAGGGGCCAACGTCCTGACTTTC.